This T cell receptor beta chain derives from a study of blood T cell repertoires in COVID-19. Study overall: COVID-19 samples, acute and convalescent, were from the United States, Italy and Spain. PBMCs, B-cell-depleted T cells, or T cells provided the cDNA or gDNA that made up the material.

Per the authors' pipeline: Estimation of nucleated cell counts was performed using reference gene primer amplification. Assay: immunoSEQ multiplex PCR; the TCRdb copy retains only in-frame clones and omits some. The V and J calls and clone size come from that table; D and trimming were worked out from the DNA. The table records approximately 150,000 clones, around three quarters of them present only once. The V gene lost 5 bases and the J gene lost 5 bases, with 11 bases spanning the gap. This CDR3 contains 13 residues. Germline V lookup: CDR1 SGHAT, CDR2 FQDESV (reference sequence). This clonotype was sampled from a man in his fifties or sixties with acute or convalescent COVID-19. The J gene is TRBJ2-3, the V gene TRBV11-1, with a weak D call TRBD1 (6 bases). The specimen was peripheral blood. The CDR3: CASSQGQQDTQYF. The DNA of the CDR3 is TGTGCCAGCAGCCAAGGACAGCAAGATACGCAGTATTTT. Full variable domain (remainder filled in from reference TRBV11-1 and TRBJ2-3): EAEVAQSPRYKITEKSQAVAFWCDPISGHATLYWYRQILGQGPELLVQFQDESVVDDSQLPKDRFSAERLKGVDSTLKIQPAELGDSAMYLCASSQGQQDTQYFGPGTRLTVL.